The 5 T cell receptor beta chains below come from one sample, sequenced in a study of OX40 agonist ivuxolimab in advanced cancers. The method behind the library was the immunoSEQ multiplex PCR assay. Entries here come from immuneACCESS through TCRdb and include only in-frame sequences with V and J called. Some clones fail to appear in such tables; in the studies checked, an unresolved V gene covers under half of the shortfall, and the cause of the remainder is unknown. The sample contains about 5,100 clones, about three fifths of them found a single time. In total, the top ten clones hold approximately 75% of the sample. This sample comprised CD4+ or CD8+ T cells sorted from blood, obtained in a trial of the OX40 agonist ivuxolimab. These receptors originate from an adult with an advanced solid tumor such as melanoma, head and neck, liver or kidney cancer.

In its sample, this clone was seen once. This sequence joins TRBV5-4 and TRBJ2-7, with 7 bases aligning to TRBD1. V shed 4 bases and J 3 bases; nucleotides not matched to a gene: 10. In germline, CDR1 is SGHNT, CDR2 YYREEE (reference sequence). The CDR3 is 15 residues long. DNA of the CDR3: TGTGCCAGCAGCAGCCCCGGTGGGACAGTCTACGAGCAGTACTTC. Residues: CASSSPGGTVYEQYF.

The rearrangement joins TRBV7-9 to TRBJ2-7; 7 nucleotides match TRBD1. The CDR3 sequence is 13 residues long. Germline values: CDR1 SEHNR, CDR2 FQNEAQ (reference sequence). With V trimmed by 5 bases and J by 3 bases, 4 bases remained unmatched. CDR3 DNA sequence: TGTGCCAGCAGCCACCGACAGGGCTACGAGCAGTACTTC. Translating it yields CASSHRQGYEQYF.

This clone has more than one count but fewer than ten. The V gene is TRBV28, the J gene TRBJ1-4; D is possibly TRBD1 (5 bases). Germline V lookup: CDR1 MDHEN, CDR2 SYDVKM. This CDR3 spans 14 amino acids. V lost 4 bases and J lost 6, with 12 bases in between. CDR3 residues: CASSSDPGDEKLFF. DNA of the CDR3: TGTGCCAGCAGTTCGGACCCGGGGGATGAAAAACTGTTTTTT.

The chain couples TRBV14 to TRBJ1-2; no definite D call. In germline, CDR1 is SGHDN, CDR2 FVKESK. This CDR3 spans 15 amino acids. With 4 bases removed from V and 7 bases from J, the gap between germline ends came to 19 bases. Here the CDR3 DNA reads TGTGCCAGCAGCCCCCGAAGGACTGTCTCGGCTGGCTACACCTTC. Its translation is CASSPRRTVSAGYTF.

The V gene is TRBV28, the J gene TRBJ2-7, with TRBD1 as a possible D gene (5 bases). This CDR3 region has 15 residues. V gave up 2 bases and J gave up 3 bases, with 14 bases separating them. Germline V gives CDR1 MDHEN, CDR2 SYDVKM. The CDR3 here is CASSLGRAGYYEQYF. The CDR3, as DNA: TGTGCCAGCAGTTTAGGCCGGGCAGGGTACTACGAGCAGTACTTC.